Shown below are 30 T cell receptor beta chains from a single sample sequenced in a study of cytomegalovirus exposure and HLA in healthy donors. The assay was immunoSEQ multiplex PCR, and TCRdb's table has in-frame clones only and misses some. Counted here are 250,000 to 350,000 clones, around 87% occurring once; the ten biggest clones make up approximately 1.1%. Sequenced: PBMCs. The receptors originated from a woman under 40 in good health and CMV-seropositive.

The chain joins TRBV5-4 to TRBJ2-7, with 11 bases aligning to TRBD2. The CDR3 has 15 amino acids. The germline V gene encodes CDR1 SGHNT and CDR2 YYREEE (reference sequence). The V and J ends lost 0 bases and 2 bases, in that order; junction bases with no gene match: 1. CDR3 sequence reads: CASSLGSGGAYEQYF. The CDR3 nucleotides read TGTGCCAGCAGCTTGGGTAGCGGGGGGGCCTACGAGCAGTACTTC. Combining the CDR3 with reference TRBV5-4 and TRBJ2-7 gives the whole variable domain ETGVTQSPTHLIKTRGQQVTLRCSSQSGHNTVSWYQQALGQGPQFIFQYYREEENGRGNFPPRFSGLQFPNYSSELNVNALELDDSALYLCASSLGSGGAYEQYFGPGTRLTVT.

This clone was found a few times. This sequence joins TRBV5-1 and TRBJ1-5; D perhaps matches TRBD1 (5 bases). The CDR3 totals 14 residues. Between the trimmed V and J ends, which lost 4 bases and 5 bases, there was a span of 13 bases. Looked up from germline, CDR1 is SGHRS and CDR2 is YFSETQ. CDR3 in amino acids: CASSPTPGDQPQHF. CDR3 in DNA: TGCGCCAGCAGCCCAACCCCGGGGGATCAGCCCCAGCATTTT.

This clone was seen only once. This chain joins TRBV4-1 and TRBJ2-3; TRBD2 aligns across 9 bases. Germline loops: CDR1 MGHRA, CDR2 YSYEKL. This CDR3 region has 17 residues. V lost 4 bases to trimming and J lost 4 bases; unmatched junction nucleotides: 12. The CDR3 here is CASSPIGTSSRADTQYF. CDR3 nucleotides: TGCGCCAGCAGCCCGATAGGGACTAGCAGCCGAGCAGATACGCAGTATTTT.

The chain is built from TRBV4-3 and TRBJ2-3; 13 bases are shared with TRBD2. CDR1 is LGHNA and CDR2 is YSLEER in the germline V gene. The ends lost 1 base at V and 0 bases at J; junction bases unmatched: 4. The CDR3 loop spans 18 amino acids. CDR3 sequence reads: CASSQGTSGGFSTDTQYF. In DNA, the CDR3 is TGCGCCAGCAGCCAAGGGACTAGCGGGGGCTTTAGCACAGATACGCAGTATTTT.

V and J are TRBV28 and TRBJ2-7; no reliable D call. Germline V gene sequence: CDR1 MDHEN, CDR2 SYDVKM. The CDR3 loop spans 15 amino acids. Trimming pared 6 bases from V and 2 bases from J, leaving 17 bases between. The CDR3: CASRLLGRKTYEQYF. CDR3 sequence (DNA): TGTGCCAGCAGGCTTCTAGGGCGGAAAACCTACGAGCAGTACTTC.

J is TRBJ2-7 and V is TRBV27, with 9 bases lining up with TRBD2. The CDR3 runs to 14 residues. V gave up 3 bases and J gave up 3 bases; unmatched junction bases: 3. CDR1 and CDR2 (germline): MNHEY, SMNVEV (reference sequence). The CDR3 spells CASSFSGRNYEQYF. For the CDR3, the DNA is TGTGCCAGCAGTTTCAGCGGGAGGAACTACGAGCAGTACTTC.

The CDR3 sequence: CASSFTQSPETQYF. CDR3 DNA: TGTGCCAGCAGCTTCACACAGTCACCGGAGACCCAGTACTTC. V gene TRBV5-4 combines with J gene TRBJ2-5; unclear D gene. The CDR3 is 14 amino acids. Germline V gene lookup returns CDR1 SGHNT and CDR2 YYREEE (reference sequence). The V gene lost 2 bases and the J gene lost 5 bases, with 13 bases spanning the gap. The variable domain in full, with the rest retrieved from reference TRBV5-4 and TRBJ2-5, is ETGVTQSPTHLIKTRGQQVTLRCSSQSGHNTVSWYQQALGQGPQFIFQYYREEENGRGNFPPRFSGLQFPNYSSELNVNALELDDSALYLCASSFTQSPETQYFGPGTRLLVL.

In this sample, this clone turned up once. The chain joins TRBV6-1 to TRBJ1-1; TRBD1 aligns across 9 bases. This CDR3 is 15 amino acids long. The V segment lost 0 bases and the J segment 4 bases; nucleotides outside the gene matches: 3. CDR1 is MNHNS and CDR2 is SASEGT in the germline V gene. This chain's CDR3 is CASSEAHRGLTEAFF. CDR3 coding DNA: TGTGCCAGCAGTGAAGCCCACAGGGGGCTCACTGAAGCTTTCTTT.

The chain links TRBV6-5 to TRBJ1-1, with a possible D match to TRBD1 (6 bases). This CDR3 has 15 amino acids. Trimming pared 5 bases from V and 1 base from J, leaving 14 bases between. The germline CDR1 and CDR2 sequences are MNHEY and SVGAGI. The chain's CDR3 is CASSTPGTTNTEAFF. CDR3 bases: TGTGCCAGCAGTACCCCCGGGACAACGAACACTGAAGCTTTCTTT.

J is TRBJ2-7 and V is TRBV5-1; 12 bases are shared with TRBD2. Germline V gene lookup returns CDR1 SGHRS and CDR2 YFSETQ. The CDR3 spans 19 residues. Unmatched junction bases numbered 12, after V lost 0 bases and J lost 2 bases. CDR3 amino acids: CASSLVASGGAYNPYEQYF. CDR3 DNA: TGCGCCAGCAGCTTGGTGGCTAGCGGGGGGGCCTATAACCCCTACGAGCAGTACTTC.

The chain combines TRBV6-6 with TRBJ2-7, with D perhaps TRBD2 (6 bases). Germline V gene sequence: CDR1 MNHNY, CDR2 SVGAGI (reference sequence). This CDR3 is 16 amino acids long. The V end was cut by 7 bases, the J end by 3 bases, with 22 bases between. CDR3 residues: CASTLGREPLFYEQYF. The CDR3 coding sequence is TGTGCCAGCACCCTAGGACGGGAGCCTCTTTTCTACGAGCAGTACTTC.

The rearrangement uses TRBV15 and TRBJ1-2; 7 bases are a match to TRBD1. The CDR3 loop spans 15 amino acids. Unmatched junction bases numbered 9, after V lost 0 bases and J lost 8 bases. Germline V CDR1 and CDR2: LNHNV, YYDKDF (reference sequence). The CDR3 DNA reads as TGTGCCACCAGCAGAGATCAGGGGGGATGGGAAGGCTACACCTTC. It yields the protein CATSRDQGGWEGYTF.

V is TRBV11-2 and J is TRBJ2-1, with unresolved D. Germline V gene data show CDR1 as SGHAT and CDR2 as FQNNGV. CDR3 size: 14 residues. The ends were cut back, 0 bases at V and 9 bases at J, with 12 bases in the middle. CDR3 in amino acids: CASSLDNGIVEQFF. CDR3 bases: TGTGCCAGCAGCTTAGATAATGGGATCGTTGAGCAGTTCTTC.

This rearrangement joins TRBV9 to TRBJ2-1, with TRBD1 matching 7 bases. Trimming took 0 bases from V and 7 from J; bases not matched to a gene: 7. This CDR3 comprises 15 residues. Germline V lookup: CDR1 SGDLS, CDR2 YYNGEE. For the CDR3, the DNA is TGTGCCAGCAGCGTAGTGACAGGGCCCGCGAATGAGCAGTTCTTC. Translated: CASSVVTGPANEQFF. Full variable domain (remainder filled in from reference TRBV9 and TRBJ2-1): DSGVTQTPKHLITATGQRVTLRCSPRSGDLSVYWYQQSLDQGLQFLIQYYNGEERAKGNILERFSAQQFPDLHSELNLSSLELGDSALYFCASSVVTGPANEQFFGPGTRLTVL.

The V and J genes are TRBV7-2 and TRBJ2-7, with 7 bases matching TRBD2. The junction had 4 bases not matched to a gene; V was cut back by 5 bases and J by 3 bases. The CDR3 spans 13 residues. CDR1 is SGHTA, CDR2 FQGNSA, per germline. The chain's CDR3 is CASSVPSGYEQYF. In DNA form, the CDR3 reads TGTGCCAGCAGCGTCCCTAGCGGCTACGAGCAGTACTTC.

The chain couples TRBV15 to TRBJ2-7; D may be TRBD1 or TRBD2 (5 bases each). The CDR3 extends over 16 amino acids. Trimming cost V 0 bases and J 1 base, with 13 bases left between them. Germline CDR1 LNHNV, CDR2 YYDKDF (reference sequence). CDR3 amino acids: CATSRDRGRDSYEQYF. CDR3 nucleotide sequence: TGTGCCACCAGCAGAGATCGGGGACGGGATTCCTACGAGCAGTACTTC.

For the CDR3, the DNA is TGTGCCAGCAGCCTGGGGGGGGGCGCGGGAGATACGCAGTATTTT. Protein: CASSLGGGAGDTQYF. V usage is TRBV6-5 and J usage is TRBJ2-3; the D gene is possibly TRBD2 (7 bases). Germline V CDR1 and CDR2: MNHEY, SVGAGI. The CDR3 extends over 15 amino acids. Between the trimmed V and J ends, which lost 6 bases and 5 bases, there was a span of 18 bases.

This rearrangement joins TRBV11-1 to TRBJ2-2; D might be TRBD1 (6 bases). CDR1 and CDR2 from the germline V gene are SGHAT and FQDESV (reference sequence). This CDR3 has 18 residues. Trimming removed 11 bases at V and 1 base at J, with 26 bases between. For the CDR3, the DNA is TGTGCCCCCTCCCCCATGCAGGGGATCATAATGAACACCGGGGAGCTGTTTTTT. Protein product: CAPSPMQGIIMNTGELFF.

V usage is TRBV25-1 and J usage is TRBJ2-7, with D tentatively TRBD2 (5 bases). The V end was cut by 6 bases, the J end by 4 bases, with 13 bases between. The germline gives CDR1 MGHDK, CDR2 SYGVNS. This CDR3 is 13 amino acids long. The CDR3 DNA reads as TGTGCCAGCAGCGGGGAAAAATGGTACGAGCAGTACTTC. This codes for CASSGEKWYEQYF.

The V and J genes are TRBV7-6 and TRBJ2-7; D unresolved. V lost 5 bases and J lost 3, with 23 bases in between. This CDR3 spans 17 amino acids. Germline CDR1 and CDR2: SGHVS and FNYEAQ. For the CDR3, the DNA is TGTGCCAGCAGCCCCCCGTCAGTAGGGCATATGGGCTACGAGCAGTACTTC. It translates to CASSPPSVGHMGYEQYF.

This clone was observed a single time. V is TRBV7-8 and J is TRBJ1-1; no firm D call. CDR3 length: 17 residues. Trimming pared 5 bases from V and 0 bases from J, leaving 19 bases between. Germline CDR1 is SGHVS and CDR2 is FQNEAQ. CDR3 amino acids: CASSPPRSGQVNTEAFF. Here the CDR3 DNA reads TGTGCCAGCAGCCCCCCGCGGAGTGGGCAGGTGAACACTGAAGCTTTCTTT.

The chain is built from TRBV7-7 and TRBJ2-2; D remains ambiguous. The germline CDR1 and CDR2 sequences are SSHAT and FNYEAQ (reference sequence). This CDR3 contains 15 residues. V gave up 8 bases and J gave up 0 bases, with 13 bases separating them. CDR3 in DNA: TGTGCCAGCCTCCCCATCGGCGCGAACACCGGGGAGCTGTTTTTT. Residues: CASLPIGANTGELFF.

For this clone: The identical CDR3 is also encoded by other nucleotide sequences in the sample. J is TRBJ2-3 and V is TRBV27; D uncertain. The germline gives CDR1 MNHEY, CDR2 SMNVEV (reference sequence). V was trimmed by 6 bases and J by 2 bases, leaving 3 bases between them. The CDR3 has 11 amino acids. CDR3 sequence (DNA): TGTGCCAGCAGCACCACAGATACGCAGTATTTT. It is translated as CASSTTDTQYF.

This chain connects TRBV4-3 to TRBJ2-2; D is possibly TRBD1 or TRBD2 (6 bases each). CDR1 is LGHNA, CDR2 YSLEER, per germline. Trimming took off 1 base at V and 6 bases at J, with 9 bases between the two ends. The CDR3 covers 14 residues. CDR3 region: CASSQGRGSGELFF. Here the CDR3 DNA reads TGCGCCAGCAGCCAAGGGAGGGGGTCCGGGGAGCTGTTTTTT.

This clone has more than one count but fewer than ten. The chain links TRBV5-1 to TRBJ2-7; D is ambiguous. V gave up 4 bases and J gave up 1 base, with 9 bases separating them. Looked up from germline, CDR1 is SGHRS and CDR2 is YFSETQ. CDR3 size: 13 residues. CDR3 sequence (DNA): TGCGCCAGCAGCCCTAGTGGGTCCTACGAGCAGTACTTC. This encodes CASSPSGSYEQYF.

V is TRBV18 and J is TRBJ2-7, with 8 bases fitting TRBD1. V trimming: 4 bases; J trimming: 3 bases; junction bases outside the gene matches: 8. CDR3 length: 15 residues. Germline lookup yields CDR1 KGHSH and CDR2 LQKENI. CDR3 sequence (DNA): TGTGCCAGCTCACTCCGGGACGGACAGGGCTACGAGCAGTACTTC. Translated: CASSLRDGQGYEQYF.

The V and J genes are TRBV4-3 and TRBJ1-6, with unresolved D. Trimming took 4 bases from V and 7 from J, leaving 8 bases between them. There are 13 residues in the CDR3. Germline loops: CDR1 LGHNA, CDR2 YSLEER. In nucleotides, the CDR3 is TGCGCCAGCAGCCGAATACAGAATTCACCCCTCCACTTT. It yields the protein CASSRIQNSPLHF.

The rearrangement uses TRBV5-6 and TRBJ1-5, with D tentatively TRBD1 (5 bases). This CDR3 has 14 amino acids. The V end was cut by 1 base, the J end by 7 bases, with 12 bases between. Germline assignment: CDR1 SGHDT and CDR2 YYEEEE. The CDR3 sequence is CASSLMGGIQPQHF. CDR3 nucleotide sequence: TGTGCCAGCAGCTTGATGGGGGGGATACAGCCCCAGCATTTT.

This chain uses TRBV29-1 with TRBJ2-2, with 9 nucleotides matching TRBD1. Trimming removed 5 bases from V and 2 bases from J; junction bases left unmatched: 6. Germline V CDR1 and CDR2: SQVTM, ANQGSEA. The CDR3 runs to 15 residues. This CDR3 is CSVKGQGNNTGELFF. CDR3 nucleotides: TGCAGCGTTAAAGGACAGGGGAACAACACCGGGGAGCTGTTTTTT.

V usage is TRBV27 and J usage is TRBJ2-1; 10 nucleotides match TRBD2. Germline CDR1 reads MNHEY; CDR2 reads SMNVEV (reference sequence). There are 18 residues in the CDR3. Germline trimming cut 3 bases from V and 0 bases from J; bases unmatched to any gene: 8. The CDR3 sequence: CASSFASGGADSYNEQFF. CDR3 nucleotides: TGTGCCAGCAGTTTTGCTAGCGGGGGCGCGGACTCCTACAATGAGCAGTTCTTC.